Described below is a single T cell receptor (beta chain) sequence and its context. Its antigen is not known. V lost 1 base, J lost 1 base, and 10 bases lay in between. Looked up from germline, CDR1 is MGHDK and CDR2 is SYGVNS. This CDR3 is 15 amino acids long. This record comes from a study of beta chain features in type 1 diabetes. About the study: All samples yielded roughly 100 million examined sorted cells.

Isolated RNA was reverse transcribed in full, so expressed TCRB transcripts were sequenced. Using immunoSEQ multiplex PCR, the repertoire was profiled, and TCRdb retains in-frame clones only, with some absent. The data show about 390,000 clones, with around 10% seen just once and about 0.6% held by the top ten. General observations from the study: All four CD4+ subsets from Type 1 diabetes patients carried moderately but significantly shorter TCRB CDR3s. An over-representation of cells with high TCR expression could result from cDNA sequencing.

The chain joins TRBV25-1 to TRBJ2-5; D is possibly TRBD1 or TRBD2 (5 bases each). Sequencing input: central memory CD4+ T cells from blood. This sequence was found in a man aged 30 to 45 with type 1 diabetes. The CDR3 loop is CASSEFLGVQETQYF. In nucleotides, the CDR3 is TGTGCCAGCAGTGAATTCCTGGGGGTCCAAGAGACCCAGTACTTC.